This T cell receptor beta chain is drawn from a study of T cell responses to AZD1222 COVID-19 vaccine. General observations from the study: The repertoires were collected only after the peak T cell response. Donor demographics were predominantly white British with a female majority; clonal diversity may be underestimated. Reports say nearly half of spike-specific TCRs go after unmutated variant regions.

TCRdb's table, derived via immunoSEQ multiplex PCR, lists solely in-frame clones and lacks some. The sample carries more than 75,000 clones, around four fifths recorded once. In the case of this clone: Its antigen is not known.

Trimming left V 3 bases short and J 5 bases short, with 11 bases between. The CDR3 is 13 amino acids. Looked up from germline, CDR1 is SQVTM and CDR2 is ANQGSEA. The J gene is TRBJ2-1, the V gene TRBV29-1; a weak D match, TRBD1 (6 bases). The specimen comprised peripheral blood, sampled 28 days after the second AZD1222 dose. This TCR came from an adult who received the AZD1222 COVID-19 vaccine. CDR3 in amino acids: CSVERTENNEQFF. As DNA, the CDR3 is TGCAGCGTTGAGAGGACAGAGAACAATGAGCAGTTCTTC.